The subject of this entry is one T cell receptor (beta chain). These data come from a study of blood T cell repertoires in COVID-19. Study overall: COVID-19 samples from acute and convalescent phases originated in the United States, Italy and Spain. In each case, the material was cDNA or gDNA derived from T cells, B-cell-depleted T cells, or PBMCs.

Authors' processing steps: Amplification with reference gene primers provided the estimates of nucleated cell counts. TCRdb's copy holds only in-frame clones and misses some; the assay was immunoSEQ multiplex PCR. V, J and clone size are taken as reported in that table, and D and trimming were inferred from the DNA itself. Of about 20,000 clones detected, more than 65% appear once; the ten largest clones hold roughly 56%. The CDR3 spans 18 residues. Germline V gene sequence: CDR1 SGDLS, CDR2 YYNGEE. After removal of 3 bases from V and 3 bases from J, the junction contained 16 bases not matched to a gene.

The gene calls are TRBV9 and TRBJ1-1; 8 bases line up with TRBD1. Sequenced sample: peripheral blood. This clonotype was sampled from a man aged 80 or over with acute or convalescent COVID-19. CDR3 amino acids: CASSAEKGQGNWDTEAFF. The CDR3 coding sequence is TGTGCCAGCAGCGCGGAAAAAGGACAGGGTAATTGGGACACTGAAGCTTTCTTT.